Below, 31 T cell receptor beta chains from the same sample are listed, as sequenced in a study of beta chain features in type 1 diabetes. The authors reverse transcribed all of the isolated RNA, so sequencing captured expressed TCRB transcripts. Profiled with immunoSEQ multiplex PCR; TCRdb holds only in-frame clones, not every one. Altogether fewer than 550,000 clones are present, about 10% being singletons, with the ten largest covering about 0.045%. The sequenced sample consisted of naive CD4+ T cells from blood. The receptors stem from a woman aged 18-35 years in good health.

This clone appeared a few times. V usage is TRBV7-2 and J usage is TRBJ2-7; 8 bases match TRBD1. The junction had 3 bases not matched to a gene; V was cut back by 3 bases and J by 2 bases. The CDR3 has 14 residues. Germline-derived CDR1 and CDR2 are SGHTA and FQGNSA. CDR3 protein: CASSFRQGTYEQYF. CDR3 DNA sequence: TGTGCCAGCAGCTTTAGACAGGGGACCTACGAGCAGTACTTC.

This chain joins TRBV25-1 and TRBJ1-6; tentatively, D is TRBD1 (5 bases). The germline V gene encodes CDR1 MGHDK and CDR2 SYGVNS. The ends were cut back, 6 bases at V and 2 bases at J, with 11 bases in the middle. The CDR3 is made up of 15 amino acids. For the CDR3, the DNA is TGTGCCAGCAGGTCTCAGGGTGCCTATAATTCACCCCTCCACTTT. Amino acid sequence: CASRSQGAYNSPLHF.

The chain has TRBV18 and TRBJ2-3; 8 bases agree with TRBD1. V trimming: 4 bases; J trimming: 3 bases; junction bases outside the gene matches: 9. The germline V gene encodes CDR1 KGHSH and CDR2 LQKENI. This CDR3 has 16 residues. CDR3 nucleotide sequence: TGTGCCAGCTCACTCCTCGGACAGGGAGCAACAGATACGCAGTATTTT. Protein: CASSLLGQGATDTQYF.

This clone was observed a few times. This chain links TRBV9 with TRBJ2-3; D ambiguous. Germline CDR1 SGDLS, CDR2 YYNGEE. The CDR3 runs 13 residues. Trimming shortened V by 0 bases and J by 5 bases, and 7 bases separated the two germline ends. The CDR3 nucleotides are TGTGCCAGCAGCGTAGGTCTCGAAGATACGCAGTATTTT. Its translation: CASSVGLEDTQYF.

V and J are TRBV28 and TRBJ1-2, with unresolved D. V was clipped by 3 bases and J by 2 bases, with 1 base between them. The germline V gene has CDR1 MDHEN and CDR2 SYDVKM. CDR3 length equals 11 residues. The chain's CDR3 is CASSFNYGYTF. The CDR3 region has the DNA TGTGCCAGCAGTTTCAACTATGGCTACACCTTC.

This clone was picked up a small number of times. CDR3 DNA: TGTGCCTGGATTAGCGGCCCTTCACAGTATTTT. Encoded protein: CAWISGPSQYF. The V and J genes are TRBV30 and TRBJ2-3, with D maybe TRBD2 (6 bases). CDR1 is GTSNPN, CDR2 SVGIG, per germline (reference sequence). CDR3 length: 11 residues. Between the trimmed V and J ends, which lost 4 bases and 12 bases, there was a span of 14 bases.

This clone was observed at least ten times. This chain uses TRBV29-1 with TRBJ2-5, with a possible D match to TRBD1 (5 bases). Germline CDR1 SQVTM, CDR2 ANQGSEA. CDR3 length equals 12 residues. V was shortened by 4 bases and J by 5 bases, with 11 bases between the two germline ends. In DNA, the CDR3 is TGCAGCGTTGGGTCAGGGCACGAGACCCAGTACTTC. Its protein product is CSVGSGHETQYF.

V is TRBV2 and J is TRBJ2-3, with a tentative D call TRBD1 (6 bases). Germline CDR1 reads SNHLY; CDR2 reads FYNNEI. V was shortened by 6 bases and J by 2 bases, with 15 bases between the two germline ends. This CDR3 region has 15 residues. This chain's CDR3 is CASSLQGSPTDTQYF. CDR3 DNA: TGTGCCAGCAGCCTCCAGGGGAGCCCCACAGATACGCAGTATTTT.

Only a few counts were recorded for this clone. This rearrangement joins TRBV7-9 to TRBJ2-5; D uncertain. CDR1 and CDR2 (germline): SEHNR, FQNEAQ (reference sequence). This CDR3 comprises 15 residues. The V end lost 2 bases, the J end lost 1 base, and 11 bases lay between the germline ends. The DNA for the CDR3 is TGTGCCAGCAGCTTATTGGCAGTGGGCCAAGAGACCCAGTACTTC. Protein sequence: CASSLLAVGQETQYF.

This clone has just a few counts. V usage is TRBV21-1 and J usage is TRBJ2-4. TRBV21-1 is annotated as a pseudogene. CDR3 length equals 18 residues. This CDR3 reads CASSKVLGGPTAKNIQYF. The CDR3 DNA sequence: TGTGCCAGCAGCAAAGTTTTAGGGGGGCCTACGGCCAAAAACATTCAGTACTTC.

V and J are TRBV5-1 and TRBJ2-3, with 7 bases lining up with TRBD2. The ends lost 4 bases at V and 4 bases at J; junction bases unmatched: 9. The germline V gene has CDR1 SGHRS and CDR2 YFSETQ. The CDR3 is made up of 15 amino acids. CDR3 sequence: CASSPGTTVSDTQYF. CDR3 bases: TGCGCCAGCAGCCCCGGGACTACGGTGTCAGATACGCAGTATTTT. Looking up the rest from reference TRBV5-1 and TRBJ2-3 gives the full variable domain: KAGVTQTPRYLIKTRGQQVTLSCSPISGHRSVSWYQQTPGQGLQFLFEYFSETQRNKGNFPGRFSGRQFSNSRSEMNVSTLELGDSALYLCASSPGTTVSDTQYFGPGTRLTVL.

A few counts support this clone. The chain has TRBV9 and TRBJ2-1; D unclear. This CDR3 is 15 amino acids long. Per germline, CDR1 SGDLS and CDR2 YYNGEE. The V and J ends lost 0 bases and 0 bases respectively, with 7 bases between them. The CDR3 DNA sequence: TGTGCCAGCAGCGTAGAGCCCAGCTCCTACAATGAGCAGTTCTTC. It yields the protein CASSVEPSSYNEQFF.

The chain employs TRBV11-2 and TRBJ2-1; TRBD2 is a possible D gene (6 bases). V shed 8 bases and J shed 0 bases, with 11 bases lying between them. CDR3 size: 14 residues. Germline CDR1 and CDR2: SGHAT and FQNNGV. The CDR3: CASLGLSSYNEQFF. Written as DNA, the CDR3 is TGTGCCAGCTTGGGACTGAGCTCCTACAATGAGCAGTTCTTC.

The chain has TRBV10-3 and TRBJ2-7; D gene unclear. Germline V gives CDR1 ENHRY, CDR2 SYGVKD. V lost 0 bases and J lost 7, with 13 bases in between. The CDR3 contains 14 residues. DNA for the CDR3: TGTGCCATCAGTGAGTCGACGGTTATAGTGGAGCAGTACGTC. Encoded protein: CAISESTVIVEQYV.

Only a few counts were recorded for this clone. The J gene is TRBJ2-2, the V gene TRBV7-8, with 11 bases identical to TRBD2. V shed 2 bases, J shed 6 bases, and the junction held 8 bases outside the gene matches. This CDR3 region has 17 residues. Germline assignment: CDR1 SGHVS and CDR2 FQNEAQ. CDR3 loop: CASSLFLAGGGAGELFF. The CDR3 nucleotides read TGTGCCAGCAGCTTATTCCTAGCGGGAGGTGGGGCCGGGGAGCTGTTTTTT.

This clone appeared a few times. The gene calls are TRBV6-6 and TRBJ1-2; D remains unclear. CDR3 length: 13 amino acids. Germline-derived CDR1 and CDR2 are MNHNY and SVGAGI (reference sequence). Trimming removed 6 bases from V and 1 base from J, with 9 bases in between. In DNA form, the CDR3 reads TGTGCCAGCAGGGACGGAGTTAACTATGGCTACACCTTC. Translating it yields CASRDGVNYGYTF.

In its sample, this clone was seen a few times. The V gene is TRBV6-5, the J gene TRBJ2-3; 7 bases map to TRBD2. In germline, CDR1 is MNHEY, CDR2 SVGAGI. CDR3 length equals 15 residues. V gave up 6 bases and J gave up 6 bases; unmatched junction bases: 12. This chain's CDR3 is CASSRGGRRADTQYF. CDR3 bases: TGTGCCAGCAGCCGGGGAGGGAGGAGGGCCGATACGCAGTATTTT.

This chain links TRBV18 with TRBJ2-6; no clear D. V lost 3 bases to trimming and J lost 0 bases, with 12 bases between them. Germline loops: CDR1 KGHSH, CDR2 LQKENI. This CDR3 region has 17 residues. The CDR3 DNA reads TGTGCCAGCTCACCTGCACATATGCTCTCTGGGGCCAACGTCCTGACTTTC. Its protein product is CASSPAHMLSGANVLTF.

This clone has ten or more counts. The V gene is TRBV30, the J gene TRBJ2-7; 8 positions agree with TRBD1. The CDR3 has 15 residues. Germline loops: CDR1 GTSNPN, CDR2 SVGIG (reference sequence). V lost 4 bases to trimming and J lost 0 bases; unmatched junction nucleotides: 8. The CDR3 bases are TGTGCCTGGAACCTGGGACAGGTTCCCTCCTACGAGCAGTACTTC. This sequence encodes CAWNLGQVPSYEQYF.

The CDR3 coding sequence is TGTGCCAGCAGTGTCCGGACAGGGGGCCCAGGGACCCAGTACTTC. Amino acids: CASSVRTGGPGTQYF. The rearrangement uses TRBV25-1 and TRBJ2-5, with 11 bases fitting TRBD1. CDR3 length: 15 residues. From germline, CDR1 is MGHDK and CDR2 SYGVNS. V lost 4 bases to trimming and J lost 7 bases; unmatched junction nucleotides: 8.

This clone has ten or more counts. The rearrangement links TRBV9 to TRBJ2-6, with TRBD1 matching over 9 bases. This CDR3 contains 17 residues. From germline, CDR1 is SGDLS and CDR2 YYNGEE. V shed 4 bases and J 0 bases; nucleotides not matched to a gene: 5. CDR3 coding DNA: TGTGCCAGCAGCACCGGGACAGGGAGCTCTGGGGCCAACGTCCTGACTTTC. It encodes CASSTGTGSSGANVLTF.

The chain has TRBV19 and TRBJ2-1, with D perhaps matching TRBD1 (5 bases). V lost 1 base, J lost 11 bases, and 12 bases lay in between. The CDR3 runs 13 residues. Germline V lookup: CDR1 LNHDA, CDR2 SQIVND (reference sequence). The CDR3 sequence: CASSIGTGEKQFF. As DNA, the CDR3 is TGTGCCAGTAGTATAGGTACAGGAGAAAAGCAGTTCTTC.

In its sample, this clone was seen a few times. The J gene is TRBJ2-1, the V gene TRBV9; TRBD2 matches 9 bases. The V gene end was trimmed by 0 bases and the J gene end by 0 bases; junction bases not matched to a gene: 4. This CDR3 is 17 amino acids long. The V gene's germline CDR1 is SGDLS and CDR2 YYNGEE. Here the CDR3 DNA reads TGTGCCAGCAGCGTAGCCCCAGCGGGGGGCTCCTACAATGAGCAGTTCTTC. This sequence encodes CASSVAPAGGSYNEQFF.

The gene calls are TRBV23-1 and TRBJ2-5; 10 bases align to TRBD2. TRBV23-1 belongs to the ORF category, with a function that is uncertain. The CDR3 runs 17 residues. With V trimmed by 0 bases and J by 5 bases, 9 bases remained unmatched. CDR3 in DNA: TGCGCCAGCAGTCAATCGGCTAGCGGGAGTCGCCCCGAGACCCAGTACTTC. Its protein product is CASSQSASGSRPETQYF.

This clone was observed a few times. The chain links TRBV7-9 to TRBJ2-1; D remains ambiguous. CDR1 is SEHNR, CDR2 FQNEAQ, per germline (reference sequence). V shed 9 bases and J shed 0 bases, with 12 bases lying between them. The CDR3 totals 14 residues. In DNA, the CDR3 is TGTGCCAGTGTTGTAGAAACCTCCTACAATGAGCAGTTCTTC. The encoded protein is CASVVETSYNEQFF.

There are a few counts of this clone. This CDR3 is CASSLRMGEETQYF. CDR3 DNA: TGTGCCAGCAGCTTAAGGATGGGGGAAGAGACCCAGTACTTC. The chain couples TRBV7-9 to TRBJ2-5; D assignment may be TRBD1 or TRBD2 (5 bases each). Trimming left V 2 bases short and J 3 bases short, with 10 bases between. Germline V lookup: CDR1 SEHNR, CDR2 FQNEAQ (reference sequence). This CDR3 has 14 residues.

This clone showed up just a few times. The chain has TRBV28 and TRBJ2-3; 7 positions match TRBD1. Trimming removed 8 bases from V and 2 bases from J; junction bases left unmatched: 7. The V gene's germline CDR1 is MDHEN and CDR2 SYDVKM. The CDR3 has 14 amino acids. The CDR3: CASARGLVTDTQYF. The DNA for the CDR3 is TGTGCCAGCGCTAGGGGGCTTGTCACAGATACGCAGTATTTT.

The J gene is TRBJ2-1, the V gene TRBV7-9; D is unresolved. The germline V and J ends were trimmed by 2 bases and 9 bases, with 11 bases remaining between them. This CDR3 region has 13 residues. The V gene's germline CDR1 is SEHNR and CDR2 FQNEAQ (reference sequence). The CDR3 region is CASSLRLQGEQFF. The DNA of the CDR3 is TGTGCCAGCAGCTTACGGCTTCAAGGTGAGCAGTTCTTC.

This clone turned up a few times. CDR3 sequence: CASSQFPWRRGTETQYF. CDR3 bases: TGCGCCAGCAGCCAATTCCCGTGGCGGCGGGGGACAGAGACCCAGTACTTC. V and J are TRBV4-1 and TRBJ2-5; 7 bases line up with TRBD2. V dropped 2 bases and J dropped 4; count of bases not matched to a gene: 13. This CDR3 region has 17 residues. Looked up from germline, CDR1 is MGHRA and CDR2 is YSYEKL.

V usage is TRBV11-2 and J usage is TRBJ2-5; possibly TRBD1 for D (5 bases). The CDR3 is made up of 14 amino acids. V lost 5 bases and J 2 bases, leaving 12 bases between the germline ends. CDR1 is SGHAT and CDR2 is FQNNGV in the germline V gene. The CDR3 here is CASSPSQGQETQYF. The CDR3 DNA is TGTGCCAGCAGCCCTTCGCAGGGACAAGAGACCCAGTACTTC.

This clone was observed a few times. The chain has TRBV29-1 and TRBJ2-5; TRBD1 agrees at 7 bases. After removal of 2 bases from V and 4 bases from J, the junction contained 10 bases not matched to a gene. The CDR3 runs 15 residues. Germline V gives CDR1 SQVTM, CDR2 ANQGSEA. CDR3 protein: CSVEFRGPRRETQYF. The CDR3 DNA sequence: TGCAGCGTTGAATTTAGGGGGCCAAGAAGAGAGACCCAGTACTTC.